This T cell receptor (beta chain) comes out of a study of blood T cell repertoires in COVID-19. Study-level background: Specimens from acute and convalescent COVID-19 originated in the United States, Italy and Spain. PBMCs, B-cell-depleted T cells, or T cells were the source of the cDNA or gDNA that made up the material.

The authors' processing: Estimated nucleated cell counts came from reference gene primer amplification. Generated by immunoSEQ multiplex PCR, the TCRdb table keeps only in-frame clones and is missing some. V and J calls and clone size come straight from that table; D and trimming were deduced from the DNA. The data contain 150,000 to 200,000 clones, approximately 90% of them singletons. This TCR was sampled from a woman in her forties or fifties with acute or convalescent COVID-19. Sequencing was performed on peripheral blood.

CDR3 in DNA: TGTGCCAGCAGCCTGCTCGAGCGGGGGCCTACAGATACGCAGTATTTT. Its protein is CASSLLERGPTDTQYF. The chain combines TRBV5-4 with TRBJ2-3; TRBD2 agrees at 8 bases. After removal of 4 bases from V and 3 bases from J, the junction contained 10 bases not matched to a gene. The CDR3 is 16 amino acids. CDR1 and CDR2 from the germline V gene are SGHNT and YYREEE (reference sequence).